Below are 23 T cell receptor beta chains sequenced from a single sample in a study of shared clonotypes between healthy human individuals. The data were produced by immunoSEQ multiplex PCR, yet TCRdb's version contains in-frame clones alone and is incomplete. The sample shows 2,100,000 or so clones, approximately 94% of them seen only once. The sample was naive CD4+ T cells sorted from blood. Specified subset: CD45RA+ positively selected. The source of these receptors is a young man in good health.

The chain joins TRBV5-4 to TRBJ2-2; a possible D gene is TRBD2 (5 bases). Germline V gene lookup returns CDR1 SGHNT and CDR2 YYREEE (reference sequence). The CDR3 consists of 16 residues. Trimming removed 3 bases at V and 4 bases at J, with 16 bases between. The CDR3, as DNA: TGTGCCAGCAGCTGGATGGGGAGATCCGGCACCGGGGAGCTGTTTTTT. Translated, it gives CASSWMGRSGTGELFF.

This clone came up a few times. This chain connects TRBV6-1 to TRBJ2-2, with D perhaps being TRBD1 or TRBD2 (7 bases each). Trimming took 8 bases from V and 4 from J, leaving 14 bases between them. The CDR3 is 14 residues long. Germline values: CDR1 MNHNS, CDR2 SASEGT. The CDR3 loop reads CASYRGGGTGELFF. In DNA form, the CDR3 reads TGTGCCAGCTACAGGGGAGGGGGCACCGGGGAGCTGTTTTTT.

This clone occurred a few times. The chain's CDR3 is CASSPPQGNQPQHF. CDR3 sequence (DNA): TGTGCCAGTAGTCCACCCCAGGGGAATCAGCCCCAGCATTTT. The chain couples TRBV19 to TRBJ1-5; tentatively, D is TRBD1 (6 bases). Germline V gives CDR1 LNHDA, CDR2 SQIVND (reference sequence). The V end lost 5 bases, the J end lost 4 bases, and 12 bases lay between the germline ends. This CDR3 spans 14 amino acids. The full variable domain, completed using reference TRBV19 and TRBJ1-5, is DGGITQSPKYLFRKEGQNVTLSCEQNLNHDAMYWYRQDPGQGLRLIYYSQIVNDFQKGDIAEGYSVSREKKESFPLTVTSAQKNPTAFYLCASSPPQGNQPQHFGDGTRLSIL.

The J gene is TRBJ1-2, the V gene TRBV5-3; TRBD1 is a possible D gene (5 bases). TRBV5-3 is designated an ORF whose function remains uncertain. The CDR3 is made up of 11 amino acids. Deletions cut 10 bases from V and 8 bases from J, with 15 bases between. Written as DNA, the CDR3 is TGTGCCGAACGGCGGGGCGACGGCTACACCTTC. Residues: CAERRGDGYTF.

V usage is TRBV7-6 and J usage is TRBJ2-3, with D perhaps TRBD1 or TRBD2 (5 bases each). The V gene lost 1 base and the J gene lost 6 bases, with 14 bases spanning the gap. The CDR3 is made up of 15 amino acids. CDR1 is SGHVS and CDR2 is FNYEAQ in the germline V gene. DNA of the CDR3: TGTGCCAGCAGCTTAGGGGGCGGGCCGGTGGATACGCAGTATTTT. This encodes CASSLGGGPVDTQYF.

This chain joins TRBV15 and TRBJ2-7, with 7 bases identical to TRBD1. The CDR3 runs 16 residues. V trimming: 0 bases; J trimming: 4 bases; junction bases outside the gene matches: 9. In germline, CDR1 is LNHNV, CDR2 YYDKDF (reference sequence). The CDR3 nucleotides are TGTGCCACCAGCAGAGATCGCCTGGGACAGATATACGAGCAGTACTTC. It codes for CATSRDRLGQIYEQYF.

V usage is TRBV30 and J usage is TRBJ1-6; D might be TRBD1 (6 bases). The CDR3 extends over 15 amino acids. Trimming cost V 0 bases and J 5 bases, with 11 bases left between them. Per the germline V gene, CDR1 is GTSNPN and CDR2 is SVGIG (reference sequence). CDR3 DNA sequence: TGTGCCTGGAGTGTACGAACAGGGCATAATTCACCCCTCCACTTT. This encodes CAWSVRTGHNSPLHF.

The chain employs TRBV18 and TRBJ2-2; D unclear. CDR3 length: 18 residues. V gave up 3 bases and J gave up 4 bases, with 21 bases separating them. CDR1 KGHSH and CDR2 LQKENI come from the germline V gene. CDR3 residues: CASSPGQFLRPGTGELFF. The CDR3, as DNA: TGTGCCAGCTCACCTGGTCAGTTCTTAAGGCCCGGCACCGGGGAGCTGTTTTTT.

The CDR3 spells CASSQEGNLQETQYF. The CDR3 DNA is TGTGCCAGCAGCCAAGAGGGTAATTTGCAAGAGACCCAGTACTTC. The chain has TRBV4-2 and TRBJ2-5, with D uncertain. V dropped 0 bases and J dropped 2 bases, with 10 bases sitting between them. The CDR3 contains 15 residues. In germline, CDR1 is LGHNA, CDR2 YNFKEQ.

This chain connects TRBV5-6 to TRBJ2-5; 12 bases align to TRBD2. Germline CDR1 and CDR2: SGHDT and YYEEEE. Unmatched junction bases numbered 6, after V lost 1 base and J lost 2 bases. This CDR3 region has 17 residues. The CDR3 nucleotides read TGTGCCAGCAGCTTGTTAGGTACTAGCGGGGGGCAAGAGACCCAGTACTTC. Translated, it gives CASSLLGTSGGQETQYF.

The rearrangement uses TRBV25-1 and TRBJ1-2; 7 bases are shared with TRBD1. Germline values: CDR1 MGHDK, CDR2 SYGVNS. CDR3 size: 14 residues. The V gene end was trimmed by 4 bases and the J gene end by 2 bases; junction bases not matched to a gene: 4. CDR3 residues: CASSARDRNYGYTF. The CDR3 region has the DNA TGTGCCAGCAGTGCCCGGGACAGAAACTATGGCTACACCTTC.

The V gene is TRBV5-1, the J gene TRBJ2-1, with 9 bases fitting TRBD2. CDR3 length equals 15 residues. The germline gives CDR1 SGHRS, CDR2 YFSETQ. J gave up 0 bases and V 5 bases, and 3 bases lay outside the gene matches. CDR3 protein: CASRSGGTSYNEQFF. CDR3 nucleotides: TGCGCCAGCAGAAGCGGGGGGACCTCCTACAATGAGCAGTTCTTC.

The V and J genes are TRBV6-6 and TRBJ1-2, with D uncertain. The V end was cut by 2 bases, the J end by 3 bases, with 10 bases between. CDR3 length: 14 amino acids. CDR1 MNHNY and CDR2 SVGAGI come from the germline V gene (reference sequence). Written as DNA, the CDR3 is TGTGCCAGCAGTTACCGGGAGAATTACTATGGCTACACCTTC. Protein sequence: CASSYRENYYGYTF.

The chain employs TRBV30 and TRBJ1-4; D remains ambiguous. Per germline, CDR1 GTSNPN and CDR2 SVGIG (reference sequence). CDR3 length: 15 residues. With 2 bases removed from V and 0 bases from J, the gap between germline ends came to 10 bases. The CDR3 DNA reads as TGTGCCTGGAGTTCGAAGGGATCAACTAATGAAAAACTGTTTTTT. Protein product: CAWSSKGSTNEKLFF. Variable domain in full (rest from reference TRBV30 and TRBJ1-4): SQTIHQWPATLVQPVGSPLSLECTVEGTSNPNLYWYRQAAGRGLQLLFYSVGIGQISSEVPQNLSASRPQDRQFILSSKKLLLSDSGFYLCAWSSKGSTNEKLFFGSGTQLSVL.

Comment on this clone: Other DNA sequences from this sample encode an identical CDR3 as well. V and J are TRBV4-1 and TRBJ1-5, with D possibly TRBD1 on 6 matching bases. The CDR3 totals 15 residues. Germline CDR1 is MGHRA and CDR2 is YSYEKL. V was cut by 1 base and J by 3 bases, with 10 bases left in between. This chain's CDR3 is CASSQVSGDNQPQHF. In DNA form, the CDR3 reads TGCGCCAGCAGCCAAGTGTCAGGGGACAATCAGCCCCAGCATTTT.

This chain uses TRBV30 with TRBJ1-5, with D possibly being TRBD1 (6 bases). In germline, CDR1 is GTSNPN, CDR2 SVGIG (reference sequence). Trimming cost V 2 bases and J 5 bases, with 16 bases left between them. CDR3 size: 15 residues. The CDR3 is CAWSYHSRGDQPQHF. CDR3 coding DNA: TGTGCCTGGAGTTACCACTCAAGGGGGGATCAGCCCCAGCATTTT.

As concerns this clone: Other nucleotide sequences in the sample specify the same CDR3. J is TRBJ1-3 and V is TRBV6-5; no reliable D call. Trimming shortened V by 0 bases and J by 4 bases, and 4 bases separated the two germline ends. The CDR3 totals 13 residues. Looked up from germline, CDR1 is MNHEY and CDR2 is SVGAGI. The CDR3 here is CASSYSSGNTIYF. DNA of the CDR3: TGTGCCAGCAGTTACTCCTCGGGAAACACCATATATTTT.

The chain combines TRBV5-1 with TRBJ1-2; 11 bases match TRBD1. J was trimmed by 7 bases and V by 2 bases; bases with no gene match: 10. The CDR3 is 16 amino acids. Germline V gene data show CDR1 as SGHRS and CDR2 as YFSETQ. CDR3 in amino acids: CASSLNAGQGASGYTF. CDR3 bases: TGCGCCAGCAGCTTAAACGCCGGACAGGGGGCAAGTGGCTACACCTTC.

This clone was seen only once. This chain connects TRBV9 to TRBJ2-4; D not certain. CDR3 length equals 16 residues. Germline V gene data show CDR1 as SGDLS and CDR2 as YYNGEE. V was clipped by 0 bases and J by 1 base, with 11 bases between them. CDR3: CASSVDIPPAKNIQYF. The CDR3 nucleotides are TGTGCCAGCAGCGTAGACATCCCCCCGGCCAAAAACATTCAGTACTTC.

The V call is TRBV7-8, the J call TRBJ2-5, with D possibly being TRBD2 (5 bases). The V gene's germline CDR1 is SGHVS and CDR2 FQNEAQ. The V end was cut by 7 bases, the J end by 5 bases, with 17 bases between. CDR3 length equals 14 residues. This CDR3 is CASTQEGSLETQYF. Written as DNA, the CDR3 is TGTGCCAGCACCCAAGAGGGCTCTTTGGAGACCCAGTACTTC.

This chain links TRBV10-3 with TRBJ1-1; D possibly corresponds to TRBD1 (5 bases). Trimming pared 0 bases from V and 1 base from J, leaving 9 bases between. CDR1 and CDR2 (germline): ENHRY, SYGVKD. The CDR3 has 15 amino acids. The CDR3 DNA is TGTGCCATCAGTGAGTCCATGGGGCGGAACACTGAAGCTTTCTTT. Residues: CAISESMGRNTEAFF.

CDR3 DNA sequence: TGTGCCAGCAGGGCACATGGGGCTACAGATACGCAGTATTTT. This sequence encodes CASRAHGATDTQYF. V usage is TRBV6-4 and J usage is TRBJ2-3; weak D call: TRBD1 (5 bases). This CDR3 is built from 14 residues. V lost 6 bases and J 3 bases, leaving 13 bases between the germline ends. Germline values: CDR1 MRHNA, CDR2 SNTAGT.

The V call is TRBV6-5, the J call TRBJ1-2, with D hard to call. Germline CDR1 is MNHEY and CDR2 is SVGAGI. The length of the CDR3 is 13 residues. V was pared by 4 bases and J by 1 base, with 7 bases between. The CDR3 bases are TGTGCCAGCAGTTTACAACGTAACTATGGCTACACCTTC. It translates to CASSLQRNYGYTF.